This T cell receptor (beta chain) was captured by sequencing in a study of cytomegalovirus exposure and HLA in healthy donors. With 60 Vbeta and 13 Jbeta primers, the PCR was carried out. The repertoire was sequenced with immunoSEQ multiplex PCR; TCRdb's copy has only in-frame clones and lacks some. The sample table includes around 150,000 clones. CDR1 and CDR2 (germline): WSHSY, SAAADI. After removal of 6 bases from V and 5 bases from J, the junction contained 4 bases not matched to a gene. The CDR3 contains 13 residues. Study-wide points: What a later analysis showed was that several of the most significant clusters appeared linked to common viral pathogens.

On this clone itself: Its antigen is not identified.

Sequenced material: PBMCs. This chain uses TRBV10-2 with TRBJ1-5; 7 bases fit TRBD1. The sequence was collected from a man between 25 and 39 years old in good health and CMV-seronegative. The CDR3 spells CASRLTGDQPQHF. The CDR3 bases are TGCGCCAGCAGACTCACAGGGGATCAGCCCCAGCATTTT.